The T cell receptor beta chain described here comes from a study of beta chain features in type 1 diabetes. Study background: Researchers looked at roughly 110 million sorted cells across all samples.

The authors sorted CD4+ naive, central memory, regulatory and stem cell-like memory cells via CD45RO/CCR7/CD25/CD127/CD95/CD27. Overall study findings and caveats: The question of HLA type influencing TCRB rearrangement was one that remained unresolved here. Moderately but significantly shorter TCRB CDR3s were found in Type 1 diabetes patients in all four CD4+ subsets.

Of note for this clone: The antigen is not known.

Expressed TCRB transcripts were sequenced because the entire RNA isolate underwent reverse transcription. The repertoire was sequenced with immunoSEQ multiplex PCR; TCRdb's copy has only in-frame clones and lacks some. The sample includes 640,000 or so clones, around 15% of them seen just once. Specimen: naive CD4+ T cells from blood. The TCR was taken from a man aged 18 to 35 with type 1 diabetes.

DNA for the CDR3: TGTGCCCTGGGGCAGGGCGGCTACACCTTC. Amino acid sequence: CALGQGGYTF. The chain carries TRBV30 and TRBJ1-2; tentative D call: TRBD1 (5 bases). The CDR3 contains 10 residues. The germline V gene has CDR1 GTSNPN and CDR2 SVGIG (reference sequence). The V and J ends lost 8 bases and 8 bases respectively, with 12 bases between them.